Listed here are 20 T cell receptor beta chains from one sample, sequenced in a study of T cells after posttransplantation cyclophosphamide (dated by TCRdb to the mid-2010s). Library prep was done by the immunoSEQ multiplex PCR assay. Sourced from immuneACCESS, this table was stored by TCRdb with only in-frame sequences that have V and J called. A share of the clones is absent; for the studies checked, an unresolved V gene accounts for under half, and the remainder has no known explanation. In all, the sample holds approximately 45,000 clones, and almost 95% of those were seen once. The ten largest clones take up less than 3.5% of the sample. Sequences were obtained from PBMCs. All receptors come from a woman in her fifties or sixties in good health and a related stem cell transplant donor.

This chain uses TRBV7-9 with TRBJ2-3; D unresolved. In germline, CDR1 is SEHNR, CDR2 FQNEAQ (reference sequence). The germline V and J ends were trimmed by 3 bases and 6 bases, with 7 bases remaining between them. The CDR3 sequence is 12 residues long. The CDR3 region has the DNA TGTGCCAGCAGCTTCTCCCTGGATACGCAGTATTTT. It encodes CASSFSLDTQYF.

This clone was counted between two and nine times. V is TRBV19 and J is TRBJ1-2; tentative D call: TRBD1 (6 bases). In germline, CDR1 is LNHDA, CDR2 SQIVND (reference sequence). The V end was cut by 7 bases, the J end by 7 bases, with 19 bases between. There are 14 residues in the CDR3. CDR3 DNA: TGTGCCAGTACCTGGGGAGCCCGGGGGGCTGGCTACACCTTC. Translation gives CASTWGARGAGYTF.

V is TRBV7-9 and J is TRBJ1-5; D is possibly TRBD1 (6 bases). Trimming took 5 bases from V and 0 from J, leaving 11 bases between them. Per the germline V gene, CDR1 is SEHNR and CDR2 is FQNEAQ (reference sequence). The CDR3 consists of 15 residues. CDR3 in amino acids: CASSEGHNSNQPQHF. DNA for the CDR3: TGTGCCAGCAGCGAGGGACACAATAGCAATCAGCCCCAGCATTTT.

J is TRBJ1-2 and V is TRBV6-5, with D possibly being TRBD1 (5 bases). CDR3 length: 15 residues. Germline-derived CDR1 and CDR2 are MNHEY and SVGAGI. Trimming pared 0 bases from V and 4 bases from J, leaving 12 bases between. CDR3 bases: TGTGCCAGCAGTTACTCGCTAGGGGAGGGCTATGGCTACACCTTC. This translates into CASSYSLGEGYGYTF.

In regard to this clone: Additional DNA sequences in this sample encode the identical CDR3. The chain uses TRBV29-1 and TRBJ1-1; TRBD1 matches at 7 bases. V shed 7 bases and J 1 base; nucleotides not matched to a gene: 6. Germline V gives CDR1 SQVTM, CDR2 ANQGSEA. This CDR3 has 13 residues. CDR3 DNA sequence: TGCAGCGGCCTGGGACAGACGAACACTGAAGCTTTCTTT. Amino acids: CSGLGQTNTEAFF.

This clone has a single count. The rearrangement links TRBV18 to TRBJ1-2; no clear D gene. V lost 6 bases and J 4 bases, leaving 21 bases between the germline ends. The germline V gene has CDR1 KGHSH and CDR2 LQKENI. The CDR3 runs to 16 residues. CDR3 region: CASSLSVRELGYGYTF. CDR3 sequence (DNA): TGTGCCAGCTCCCTATCTGTAAGGGAGTTGGGCTATGGCTACACCTTC.

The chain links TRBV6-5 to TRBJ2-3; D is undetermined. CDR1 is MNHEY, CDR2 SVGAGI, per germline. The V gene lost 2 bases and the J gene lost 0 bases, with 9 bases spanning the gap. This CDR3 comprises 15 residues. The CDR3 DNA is TGTGCCAGCAGTTACGATTTGGAGAGCACAGATACGCAGTATTTT. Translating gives CASSYDLESTDTQYF.

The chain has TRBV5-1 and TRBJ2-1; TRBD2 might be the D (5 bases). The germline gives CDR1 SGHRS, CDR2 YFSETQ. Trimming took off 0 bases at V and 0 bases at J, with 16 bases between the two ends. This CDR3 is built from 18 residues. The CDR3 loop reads CASSLAARALSSYNEQFF. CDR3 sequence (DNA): TGCGCCAGCAGCTTGGCGGCGCGGGCACTGAGCTCCTACAATGAGCAGTTCTTC.

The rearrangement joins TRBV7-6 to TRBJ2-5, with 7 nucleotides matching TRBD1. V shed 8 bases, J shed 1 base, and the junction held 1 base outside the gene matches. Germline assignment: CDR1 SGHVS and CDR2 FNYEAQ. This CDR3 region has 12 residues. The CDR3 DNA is TGTGCCAGCGGGACAGTCCAAGAGACCCAGTACTTC. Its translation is CASGTVQETQYF.

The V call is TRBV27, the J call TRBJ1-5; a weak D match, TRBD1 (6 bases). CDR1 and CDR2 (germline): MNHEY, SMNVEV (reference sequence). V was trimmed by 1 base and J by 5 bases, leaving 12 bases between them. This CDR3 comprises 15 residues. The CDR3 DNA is TGTGCCAGCAGTTTATTGGCAGGGGCCGATCAGCCCCAGCATTTT. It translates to CASSLLAGADQPQHF.

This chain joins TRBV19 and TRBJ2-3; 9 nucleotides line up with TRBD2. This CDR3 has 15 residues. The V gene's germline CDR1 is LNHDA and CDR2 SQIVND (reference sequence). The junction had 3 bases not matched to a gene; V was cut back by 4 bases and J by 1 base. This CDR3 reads CASSTLAGRTDTQYF. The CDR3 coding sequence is TGTGCCAGTAGTACCCTAGCGGGGCGCACAGATACGCAGTATTTT.

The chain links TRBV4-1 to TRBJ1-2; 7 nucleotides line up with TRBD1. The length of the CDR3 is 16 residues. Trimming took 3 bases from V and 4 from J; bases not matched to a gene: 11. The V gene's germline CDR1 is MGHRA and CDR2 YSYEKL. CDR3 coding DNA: TGCGCCAGCAGCCACGCCGGGACAGCGCGTAGCTATGGCTACACCTTC. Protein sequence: CASSHAGTARSYGYTF.

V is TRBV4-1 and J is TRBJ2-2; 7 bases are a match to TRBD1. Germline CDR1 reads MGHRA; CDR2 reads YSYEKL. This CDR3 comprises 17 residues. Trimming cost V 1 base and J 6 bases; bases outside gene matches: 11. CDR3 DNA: TGCGCCAGCAGCCAAGGGCCGGGACAGACCAAACCCGGGGAGCTGTTTTTT. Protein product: CASSQGPGQTKPGELFF.

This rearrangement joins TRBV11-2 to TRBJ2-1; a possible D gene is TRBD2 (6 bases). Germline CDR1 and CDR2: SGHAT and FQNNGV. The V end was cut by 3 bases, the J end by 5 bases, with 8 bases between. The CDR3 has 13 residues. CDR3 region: CASSFGGNNEQFF. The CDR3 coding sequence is TGTGCCAGCAGCTTCGGGGGAAACAATGAGCAGTTCTTC.

CDR3 nucleotide sequence: TGTGCCAGCAGTCTACAGGGGGCTGGTGAAGCTTTCTTT. Protein: CASSLQGAGEAFF. The genes are TRBV28 and TRBJ1-1, with TRBD1 matching 9 bases. The J segment lost 7 bases and the V segment lost 5 bases, leaving 5 bases of the junction unmatched. The CDR3 contains 13 residues. The germline V gene encodes CDR1 MDHEN and CDR2 SYDVKM.

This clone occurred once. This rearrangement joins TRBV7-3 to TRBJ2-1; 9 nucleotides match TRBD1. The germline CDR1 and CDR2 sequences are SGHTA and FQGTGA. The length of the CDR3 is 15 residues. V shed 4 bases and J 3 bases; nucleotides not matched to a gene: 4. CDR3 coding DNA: TGTGCCAGCAGCTCCGGGACAGGGAGCTACAATGAGCAGTTCTTC. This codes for CASSSGTGSYNEQFF.

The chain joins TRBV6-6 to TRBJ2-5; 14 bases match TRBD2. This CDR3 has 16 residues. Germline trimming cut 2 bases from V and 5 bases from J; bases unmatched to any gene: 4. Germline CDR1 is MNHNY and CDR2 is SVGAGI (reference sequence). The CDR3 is CASSYIRTSGGETQYF. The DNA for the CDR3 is TGTGCCAGCAGTTACATCCGGACTAGCGGGGGGGAGACCCAGTACTTC.

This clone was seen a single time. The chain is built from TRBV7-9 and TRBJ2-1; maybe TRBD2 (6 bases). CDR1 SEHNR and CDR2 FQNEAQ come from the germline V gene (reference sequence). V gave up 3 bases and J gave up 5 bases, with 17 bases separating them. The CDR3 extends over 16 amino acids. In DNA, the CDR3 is TGTGCCAGCAGCTTGAACGACGGGAGTAGCCACAATGAGCAGTTCTTC. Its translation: CASSLNDGSSHNEQFF.

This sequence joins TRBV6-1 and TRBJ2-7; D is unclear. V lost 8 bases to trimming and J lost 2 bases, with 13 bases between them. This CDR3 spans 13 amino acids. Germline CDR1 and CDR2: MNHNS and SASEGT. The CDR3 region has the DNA TGTGCCAGCTCTTCGAGCCAGGCCTACGAGCAGTACTTC. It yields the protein CASSSSQAYEQYF.

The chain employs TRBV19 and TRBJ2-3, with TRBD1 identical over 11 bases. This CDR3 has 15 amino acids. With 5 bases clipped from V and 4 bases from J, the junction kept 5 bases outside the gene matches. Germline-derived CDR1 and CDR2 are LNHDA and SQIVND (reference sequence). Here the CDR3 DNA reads TGTGCCAGTAGTTGGACAGGGGGCAGCGCAGATACGCAGTATTTT. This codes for CASSWTGGSADTQYF.